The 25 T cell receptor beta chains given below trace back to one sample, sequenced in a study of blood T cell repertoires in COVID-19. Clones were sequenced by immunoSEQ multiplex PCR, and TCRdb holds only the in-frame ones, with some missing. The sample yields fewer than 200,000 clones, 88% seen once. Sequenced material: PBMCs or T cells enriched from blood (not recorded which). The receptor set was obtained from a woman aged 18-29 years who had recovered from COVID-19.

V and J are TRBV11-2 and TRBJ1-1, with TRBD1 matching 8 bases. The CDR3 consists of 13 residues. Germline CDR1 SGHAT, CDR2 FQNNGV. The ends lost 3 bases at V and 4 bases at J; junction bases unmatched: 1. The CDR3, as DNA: TGTGCCAGCAGCTTCGACAGGGGCACTGAAGCTTTCTTT. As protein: CASSFDRGTEAFF.

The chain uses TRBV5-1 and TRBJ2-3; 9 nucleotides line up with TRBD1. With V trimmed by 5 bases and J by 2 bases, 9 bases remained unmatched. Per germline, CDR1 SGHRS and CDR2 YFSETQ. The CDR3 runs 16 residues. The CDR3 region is CASSRIGTGFTDTQYF. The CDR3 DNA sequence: TGCGCCAGCAGTCGCATTGGGACAGGGTTCACAGATACGCAGTATTTT.

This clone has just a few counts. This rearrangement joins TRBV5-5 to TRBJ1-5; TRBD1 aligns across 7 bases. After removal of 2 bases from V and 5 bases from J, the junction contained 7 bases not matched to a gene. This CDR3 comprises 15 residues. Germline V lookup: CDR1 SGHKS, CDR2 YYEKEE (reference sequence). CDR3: CASSLIGTEDQPQHF. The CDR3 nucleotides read TGTGCCAGCAGCTTAATCGGGACAGAAGATCAGCCCCAGCATTTT.

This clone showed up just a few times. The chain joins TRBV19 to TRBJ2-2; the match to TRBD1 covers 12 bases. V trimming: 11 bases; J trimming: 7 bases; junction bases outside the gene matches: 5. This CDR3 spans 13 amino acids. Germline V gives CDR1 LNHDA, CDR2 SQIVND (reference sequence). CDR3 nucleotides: TGTGCCGGGGGACAGGGGGCCGGCGGGGAGCTGTTTTTT. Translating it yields CAGGQGAGGELFF.

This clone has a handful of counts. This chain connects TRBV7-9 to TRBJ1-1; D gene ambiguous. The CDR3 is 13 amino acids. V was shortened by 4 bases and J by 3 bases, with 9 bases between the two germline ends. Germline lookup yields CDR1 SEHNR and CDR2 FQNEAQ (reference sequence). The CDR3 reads CASSSREYTEAFF. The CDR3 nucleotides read TGTGCCAGCAGCTCCCGGGAGTACACTGAAGCTTTCTTT.

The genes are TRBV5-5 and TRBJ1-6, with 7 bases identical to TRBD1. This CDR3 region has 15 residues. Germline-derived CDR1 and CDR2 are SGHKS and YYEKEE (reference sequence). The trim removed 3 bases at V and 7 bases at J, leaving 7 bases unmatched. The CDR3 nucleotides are TGTGCCAGCAGCTCACAGGGGCAAGGAAATTCACCCCTCCACTTT. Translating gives CASSSQGQGNSPLHF. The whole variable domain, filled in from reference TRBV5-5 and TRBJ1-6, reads DAGVTQSPTHLIKTRGQQVTLRCSPISGHKSVSWYQQVLGQGPQFIFQYYEKEERGRGNFPDRFSARQFPNYSSELNVNALLLGDSALYLCASSSQGQGNSPLHFGNGTRLTVT.

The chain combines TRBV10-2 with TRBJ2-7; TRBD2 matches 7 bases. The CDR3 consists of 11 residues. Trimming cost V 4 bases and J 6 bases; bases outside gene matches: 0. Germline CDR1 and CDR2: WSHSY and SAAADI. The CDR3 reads CASSGGGEQYF. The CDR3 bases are TGCGCCAGCAGTGGGGGGGGCGAGCAGTACTTC.

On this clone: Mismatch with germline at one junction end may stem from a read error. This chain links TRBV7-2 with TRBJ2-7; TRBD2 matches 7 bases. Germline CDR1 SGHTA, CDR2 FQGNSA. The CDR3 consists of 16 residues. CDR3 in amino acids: CASSLYPSSGYYEKYF. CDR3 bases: TGTGCCAGCAGCTTATACCCGTCTAGCGGTTACTACGAGAAGTACTTC.

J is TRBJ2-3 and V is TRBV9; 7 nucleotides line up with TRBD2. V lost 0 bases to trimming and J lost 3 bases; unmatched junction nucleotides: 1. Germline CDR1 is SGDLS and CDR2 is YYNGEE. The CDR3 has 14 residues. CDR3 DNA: TGTGCCAGCAGCGTAGAACTAGCGACAGATACGCAGTATTTT. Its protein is CASSVELATDTQYF.

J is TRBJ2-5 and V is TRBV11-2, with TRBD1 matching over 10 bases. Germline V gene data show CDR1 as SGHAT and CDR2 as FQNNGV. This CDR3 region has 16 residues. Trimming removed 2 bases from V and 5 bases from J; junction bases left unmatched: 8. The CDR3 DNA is TGTGCCAGCAGCTTAATCCGGGACAGGGGTTGGGAGACCCAGTACTTC. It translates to CASSLIRDRGWETQYF. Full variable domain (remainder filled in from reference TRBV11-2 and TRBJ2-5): EAGVAQSPRYKIIEKRQSVAFWCNPISGHATLYWYQQILGQGPKLLIQFQNNGVVDDSQLPKDRFSAERLKGVDSTLKIQPAKLEDSAVYLCASSLIRDRGWETQYFGPGTRLLVL.

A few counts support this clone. The CDR3 protein is CASSIRTGAANEQFF. The DNA of the CDR3 is TGTGCCAGTAGTATAAGGACAGGGGCGGCGAATGAGCAGTTCTTC. The rearrangement links TRBV19 to TRBJ2-1; 9 bases agree with TRBD1. Germline CDR1 and CDR2: LNHDA and SQIVND (reference sequence). This CDR3 comprises 15 residues. With 2 bases clipped from V and 7 bases from J, the junction kept 6 bases outside the gene matches.

CDR3 sequence reads: CASSTQGIGTEAFF. DNA for the CDR3: TGTGCCAGTAGTACACAGGGGATAGGCACTGAAGCTTTCTTT. This sequence joins TRBV19 and TRBJ1-1; 7 nucleotides match TRBD1. Germline V CDR1 and CDR2: LNHDA, SQIVND (reference sequence). V was clipped by 4 bases and J by 4 bases; unmatched bases: 6. The CDR3 is made up of 14 amino acids.

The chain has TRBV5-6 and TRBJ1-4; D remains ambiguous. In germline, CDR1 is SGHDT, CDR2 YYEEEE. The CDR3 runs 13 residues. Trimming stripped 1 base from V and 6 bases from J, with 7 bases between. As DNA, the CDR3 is TGTGCCAGCAGCTTGTTCGGGGATGAAAAACTGTTTTTT. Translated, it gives CASSLFGDEKLFF. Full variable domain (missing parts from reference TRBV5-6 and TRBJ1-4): DAGVTQSPTHLIKTRGQQVTLRCSPKSGHDTVSWYQQALGQGPQFIFQYYEEEERQRGNFPDRFSGHQFPNYSSELNVNALLLGDSALYLCASSLFGDEKLFFGSGTQLSVL.

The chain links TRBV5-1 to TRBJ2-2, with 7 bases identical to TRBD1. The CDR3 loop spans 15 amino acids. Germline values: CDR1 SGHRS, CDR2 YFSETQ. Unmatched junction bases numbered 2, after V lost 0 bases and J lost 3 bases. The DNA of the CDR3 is TGCGCCAGCAGCTTGGTGGGGACAGACACCGGGGAGCTGTTTTTT. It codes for CASSLVGTDTGELFF.

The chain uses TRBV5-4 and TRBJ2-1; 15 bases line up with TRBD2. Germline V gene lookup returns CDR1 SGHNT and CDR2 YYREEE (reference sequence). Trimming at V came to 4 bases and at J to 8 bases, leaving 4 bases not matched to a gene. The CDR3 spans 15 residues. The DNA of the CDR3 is TGTGCCAGCAGCCCGGGACTAGCGGGGGGCTATGAGCAGTTCTTC. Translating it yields CASSPGLAGGYEQFF. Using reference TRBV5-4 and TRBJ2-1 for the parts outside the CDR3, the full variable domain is ETGVTQSPTHLIKTRGQQVTLRCSSQSGHNTVSWYQQALGQGPQFIFQYYREEENGRGNFPPRFSGLQFPNYSSELNVNALELDDSALYLCASSPGLAGGYEQFFGPGTRLTVL.

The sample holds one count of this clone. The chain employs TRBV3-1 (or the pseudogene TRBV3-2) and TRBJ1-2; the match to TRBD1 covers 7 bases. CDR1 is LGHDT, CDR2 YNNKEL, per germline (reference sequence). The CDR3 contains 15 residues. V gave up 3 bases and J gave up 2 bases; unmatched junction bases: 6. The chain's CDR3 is CASSHSGTVNYGYTF. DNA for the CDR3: TGTGCCAGCAGCCATTCGGGGACAGTAAACTATGGCTACACCTTC.

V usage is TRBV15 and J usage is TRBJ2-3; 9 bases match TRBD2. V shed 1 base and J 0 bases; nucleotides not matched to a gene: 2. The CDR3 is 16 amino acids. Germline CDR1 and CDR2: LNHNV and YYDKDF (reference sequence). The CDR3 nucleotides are TGTGCCACCAGCAGAGGGACTAGCGCTAGCACAGATACGCAGTATTTT. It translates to CATSRGTSASTDTQYF.

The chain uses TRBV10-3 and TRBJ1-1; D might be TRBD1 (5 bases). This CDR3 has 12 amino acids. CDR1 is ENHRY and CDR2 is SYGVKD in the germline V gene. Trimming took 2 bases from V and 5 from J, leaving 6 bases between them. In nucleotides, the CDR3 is TGTGCCATCAGTGAGCGGGGGACTGAAGCTTTCTTT. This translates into CAISERGTEAFF.

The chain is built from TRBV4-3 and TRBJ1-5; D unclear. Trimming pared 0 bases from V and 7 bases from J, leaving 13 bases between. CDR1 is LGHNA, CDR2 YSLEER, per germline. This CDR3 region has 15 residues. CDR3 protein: CASSQEPPGVQPQHF. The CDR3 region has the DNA TGCGCCAGCAGCCAAGAACCTCCCGGGGTACAGCCCCAGCATTTT.

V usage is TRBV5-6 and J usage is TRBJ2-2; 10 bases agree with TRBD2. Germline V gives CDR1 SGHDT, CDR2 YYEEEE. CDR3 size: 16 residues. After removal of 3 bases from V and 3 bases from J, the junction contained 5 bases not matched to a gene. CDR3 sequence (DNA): TGTGCCAGCAGCTCTACAGCGGGGGGGCACACCGGGGAGCTGTTTTTT. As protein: CASSSTAGGHTGELFF.

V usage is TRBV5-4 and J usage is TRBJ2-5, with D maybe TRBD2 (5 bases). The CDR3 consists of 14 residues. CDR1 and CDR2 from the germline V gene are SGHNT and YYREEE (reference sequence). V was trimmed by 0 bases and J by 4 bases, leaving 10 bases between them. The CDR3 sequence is CASSLGEAGETQYF. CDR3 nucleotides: TGTGCCAGCAGCTTGGGCGAGGCGGGAGAGACCCAGTACTTC.

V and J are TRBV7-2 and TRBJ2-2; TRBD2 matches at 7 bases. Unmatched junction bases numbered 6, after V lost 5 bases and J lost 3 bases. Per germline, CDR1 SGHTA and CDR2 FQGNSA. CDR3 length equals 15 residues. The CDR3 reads CASSPWGGDTGELFF. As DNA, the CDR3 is TGTGCCAGCAGCCCCTGGGGAGGGGACACCGGGGAGCTGTTTTTT.

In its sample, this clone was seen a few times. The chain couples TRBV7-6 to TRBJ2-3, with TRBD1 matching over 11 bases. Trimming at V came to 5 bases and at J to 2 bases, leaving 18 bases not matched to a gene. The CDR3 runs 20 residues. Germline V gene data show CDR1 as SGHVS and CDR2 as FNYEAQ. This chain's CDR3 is CASSTPLSGTGGAHTDTQYF. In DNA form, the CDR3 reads TGTGCCAGCAGCACGCCCCTAAGCGGGACAGGGGGGGCCCACACAGATACGCAGTATTTT.

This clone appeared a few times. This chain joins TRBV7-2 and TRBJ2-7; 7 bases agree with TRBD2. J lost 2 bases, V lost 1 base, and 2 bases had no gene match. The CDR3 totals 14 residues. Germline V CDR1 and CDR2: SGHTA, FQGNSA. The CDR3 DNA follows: TGTGCCAGCAGCTTAGACGGGGGGACCTACGAGCAGTACTTC. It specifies CASSLDGGTYEQYF.

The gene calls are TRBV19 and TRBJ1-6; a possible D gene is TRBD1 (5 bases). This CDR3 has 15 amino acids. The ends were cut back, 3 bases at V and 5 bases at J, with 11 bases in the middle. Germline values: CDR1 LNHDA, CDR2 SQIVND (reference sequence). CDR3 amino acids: CASSMETGDNSPLHF. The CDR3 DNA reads TGTGCCAGTAGTATGGAAACAGGAGATAATTCACCCCTCCACTTT.